This TCR beta chain was identified during a study of T cells in narcolepsy. Regarding the study as a whole: Healthy controls reportedly lacked the autoreactive clonotypes serially found in patients' blood.

As for this clone: The antigen remains unidentified.

The assay was immunoSEQ multiplex PCR, and TCRdb's table has in-frame clones only and misses some. Among about 33,000 clones listed, under 90% were seen once. The CDR3 has 14 residues. Germline V gives CDR1 SGHKS, CDR2 YYEKEE (reference sequence). Source material: CD45RA- memory CD4+ T cells from PBMCs. The TCR was taken from a human donor with narcolepsy. This chain connects TRBV5-5 to TRBJ2-5; D is uncertain. The J call may be wrong; the DNA end is better matched by TRBJ2-7. The chain's CDR3 is CASSPSNLGSEQYF. CDR3 DNA sequence: TGTGCCAGCAGCCCCTCCAACCTAGGCTCCGAGCAGTACTTC.